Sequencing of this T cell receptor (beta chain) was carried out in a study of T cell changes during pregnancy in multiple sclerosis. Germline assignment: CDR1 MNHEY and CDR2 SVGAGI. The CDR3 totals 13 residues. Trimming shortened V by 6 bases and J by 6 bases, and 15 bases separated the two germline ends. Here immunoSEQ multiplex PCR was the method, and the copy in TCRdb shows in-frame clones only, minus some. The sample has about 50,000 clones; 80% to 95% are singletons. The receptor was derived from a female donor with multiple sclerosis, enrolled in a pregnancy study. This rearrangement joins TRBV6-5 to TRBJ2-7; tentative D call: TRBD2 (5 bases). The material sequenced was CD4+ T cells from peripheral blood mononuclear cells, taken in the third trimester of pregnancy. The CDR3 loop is CASRLGSASEQYF. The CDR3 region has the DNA TGTGCCAGCAGACTGGGGAGCGCCTCCGAGCAGTACTTC.